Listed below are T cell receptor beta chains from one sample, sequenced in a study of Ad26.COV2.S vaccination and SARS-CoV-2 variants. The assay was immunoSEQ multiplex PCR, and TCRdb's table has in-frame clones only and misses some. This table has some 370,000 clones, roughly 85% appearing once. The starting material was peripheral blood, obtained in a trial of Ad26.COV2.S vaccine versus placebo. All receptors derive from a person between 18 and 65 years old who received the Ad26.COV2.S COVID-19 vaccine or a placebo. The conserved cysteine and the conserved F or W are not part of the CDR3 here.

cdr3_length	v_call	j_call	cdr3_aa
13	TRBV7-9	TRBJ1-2	ASNRGRVFDYGYT
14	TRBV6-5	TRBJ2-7	ASSYSYGPLTHEQY
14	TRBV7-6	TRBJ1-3	ASSTPRGTPGNTIY
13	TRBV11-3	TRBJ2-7	ASSPGGAGKNEQY
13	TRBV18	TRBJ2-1	ASSRGGTVSNEQF
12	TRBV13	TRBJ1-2	ASSLGESRHGYT
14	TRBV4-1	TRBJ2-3	ASSQDRSGGLHTQY
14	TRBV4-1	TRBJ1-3	ASSHPLRDPGNTIY
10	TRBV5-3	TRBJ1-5	ARSLVGQPQH
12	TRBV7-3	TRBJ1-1	ASSFLTKNTEAF
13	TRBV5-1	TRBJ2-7	ASSLRGGPAYEQY
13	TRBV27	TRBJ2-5	ASRGIGQPQETQY
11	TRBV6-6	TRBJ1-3	ASTTSSGNTIY
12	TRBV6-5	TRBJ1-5	ASSLSSGNQPQH
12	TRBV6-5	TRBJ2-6	ASSTTAGANVLT
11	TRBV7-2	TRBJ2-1	ASSRGGRGEQF
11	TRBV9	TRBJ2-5	ASSRFRDIGQY
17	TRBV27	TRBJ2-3	ASSSPISGRAPSTDTQY
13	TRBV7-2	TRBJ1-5	ASSLDRMSNQPQH
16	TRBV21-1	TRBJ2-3	ASSKKNFRTGCTDTQY
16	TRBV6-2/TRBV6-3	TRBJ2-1	ASSDGQGAMATYNEQF
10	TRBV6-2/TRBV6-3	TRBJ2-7	ASSYFGGEQY
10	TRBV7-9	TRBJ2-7	ASSFEGYEQY
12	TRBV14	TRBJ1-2	ASSQGSVDYGYT
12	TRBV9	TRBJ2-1	ASSVRTSGGPQF
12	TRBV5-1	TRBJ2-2	ASSGGRAPGELF
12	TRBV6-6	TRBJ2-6	ASSSASGANVLT
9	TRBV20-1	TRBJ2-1	SAPTRGGGF
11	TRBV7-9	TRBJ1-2	ASSLGLYYGYT
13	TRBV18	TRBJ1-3	ASSPPGLSGNTIY
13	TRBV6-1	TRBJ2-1	ASSEQGLAKNEQF
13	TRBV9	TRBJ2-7	ASSLGQGVTYEQY
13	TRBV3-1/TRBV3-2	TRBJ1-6	ASSQEGMEGSPLH
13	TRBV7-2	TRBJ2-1	ASSYSHGSYNEQF
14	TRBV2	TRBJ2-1	ASTGQREEPRNEQF
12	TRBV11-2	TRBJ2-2	ASSLALSTGELF
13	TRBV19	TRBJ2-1	ASSAYALSYNEQF
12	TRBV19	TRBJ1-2	ASSPWTANYGYT
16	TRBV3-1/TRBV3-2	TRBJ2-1	ASSQEGPSSGGYNEQF
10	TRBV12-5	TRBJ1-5	ASGTGLQPQH
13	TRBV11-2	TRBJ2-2	ASSLVVPTAGELF
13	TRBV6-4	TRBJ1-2	ASSEYQGANYGYT
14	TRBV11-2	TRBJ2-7	ASSITSGGTSYEQY
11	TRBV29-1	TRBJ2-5	SVAEARQETQY
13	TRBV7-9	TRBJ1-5	ASSPIQGSNQPQH
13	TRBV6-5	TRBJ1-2	ASSYSSAGNYGYT
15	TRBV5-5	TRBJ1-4	ASSSGTGGAGGEKLF
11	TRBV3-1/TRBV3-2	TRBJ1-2	ASSQRGGLGYT
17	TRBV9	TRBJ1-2	ASSARRNLGQGRKSGYT